This T cell receptor (beta chain) was identified in a study of T cells in Graves' hyperthyroidism and ophthalmopathy. Study-wide background: Peripheral blood was obtained at initial diagnosis, preceding any treatment.

Patients having uncontrolled infection, another autoimmune disease, pregnancy or lactation were not included. Diagnoses were made from clinical symptoms, serum measures (thyroxine and TRAb), thyroid ultrasound and orbital computed tomography. Out of over 9 ml of fresh peripheral blood came the PBMCs. RNA transcripts gave rise to amplified TCR beta CDR3 regions. A first-round RT-PCR of the TCR CDR3 used the HTBI primer set. TCRdb reanalysed the multiplex PCR reads using MiXCR and keeps one entry per CDR3 protein. The data contain around 440,000 distinct CDR3 sequences, more than 15% of them singletons. This clonotype was seen ten or more times. V was cut by 0 bases and J by 6 bases, with 12 bases left in between. The germline V gene has CDR1 LNHNV and CDR2 YYDKDF (reference sequence). This CDR3 is 15 amino acids long.

This TCR derives from a woman between 18 and 29 years old with Graves' hyperthyroidism. The sequenced material came from blood. The chain links TRBV15 to TRBJ1-5; possible D gene TRBD1, 6 bases. The CDR3 bases are TGTGCCACCAGCAGAGATCAACAGGGTGGTCAGCCCCAGCATTTT. Translation gives CATSRDQQGGQPQHF.